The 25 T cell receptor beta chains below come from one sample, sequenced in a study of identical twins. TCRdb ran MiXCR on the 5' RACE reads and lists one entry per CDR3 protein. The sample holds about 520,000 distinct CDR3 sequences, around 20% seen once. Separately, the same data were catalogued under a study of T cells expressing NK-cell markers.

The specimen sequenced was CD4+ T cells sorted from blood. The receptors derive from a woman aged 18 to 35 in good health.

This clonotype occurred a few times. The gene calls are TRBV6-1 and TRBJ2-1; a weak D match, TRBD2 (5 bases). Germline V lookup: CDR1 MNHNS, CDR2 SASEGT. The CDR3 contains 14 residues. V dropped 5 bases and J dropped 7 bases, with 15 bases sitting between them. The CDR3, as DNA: TGTGCCAGCAGTACCGGACTCCGTTGGAATGAGCAGTTCTTC. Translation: CASSTGLRWNEQFF.

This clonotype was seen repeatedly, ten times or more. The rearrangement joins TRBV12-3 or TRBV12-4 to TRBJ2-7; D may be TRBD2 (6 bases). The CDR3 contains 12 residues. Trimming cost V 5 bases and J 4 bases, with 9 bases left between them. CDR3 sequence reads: CASSAGRYEQYF. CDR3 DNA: TGTGCCAGCAGTGCGGGGAGGTACGAGCAGTACTTC.

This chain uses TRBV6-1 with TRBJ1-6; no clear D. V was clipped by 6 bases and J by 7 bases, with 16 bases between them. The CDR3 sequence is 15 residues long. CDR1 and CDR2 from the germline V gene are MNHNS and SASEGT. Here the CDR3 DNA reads TGTGCCAGCAGGACACCCGGGCGGTTCAATTCACCCCTCCACTTT. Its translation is CASRTPGRFNSPLHF.

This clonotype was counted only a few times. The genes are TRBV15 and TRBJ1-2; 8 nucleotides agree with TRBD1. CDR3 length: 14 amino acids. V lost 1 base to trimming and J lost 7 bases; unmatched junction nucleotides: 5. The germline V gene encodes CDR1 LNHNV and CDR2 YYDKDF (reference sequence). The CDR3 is CATSRVGQGTGYTF. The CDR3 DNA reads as TGTGCCACCAGCAGAGTTGGACAGGGAACTGGCTACACCTTC.

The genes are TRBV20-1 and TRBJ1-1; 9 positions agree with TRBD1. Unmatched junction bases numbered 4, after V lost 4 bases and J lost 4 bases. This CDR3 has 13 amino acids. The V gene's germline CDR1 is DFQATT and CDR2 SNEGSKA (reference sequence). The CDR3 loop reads CSATDRGPTEAFF. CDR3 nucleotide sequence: TGCAGTGCTACGGACAGGGGACCCACTGAAGCTTTCTTT.

The CDR3 sequence: CASTRAGGQETQYF. The CDR3 region has the DNA TGTGCCAGCACCCGAGCGGGAGGCCAAGAGACCCAGTACTTC. This chain joins TRBV7-2 and TRBJ2-5, with TRBD2 matching over 9 bases. Germline assignment: CDR1 SGHTA and CDR2 FQGNSA. The CDR3 covers 14 residues. Losses at the gene ends were 7 bases for V and 1 base for J; bases not matched to a gene: 4.

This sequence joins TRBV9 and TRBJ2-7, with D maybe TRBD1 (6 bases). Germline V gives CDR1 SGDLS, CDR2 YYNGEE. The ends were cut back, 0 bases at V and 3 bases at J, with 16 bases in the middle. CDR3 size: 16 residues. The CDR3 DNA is TGTGCCAGCAGCGTAGTGATGGGGGCCGATTACTACGAGCAGTACTTC. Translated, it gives CASSVVMGADYYEQYF. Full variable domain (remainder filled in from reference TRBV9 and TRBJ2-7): DSGVTQTPKHLITATGQRVTLRCSPRSGDLSVYWYQQSLDQGLQFLIQYYNGEERAKGNILERFSAQQFPDLHSELNLSSLELGDSALYFCASSVVMGADYYEQYFGPGTRLTVT.

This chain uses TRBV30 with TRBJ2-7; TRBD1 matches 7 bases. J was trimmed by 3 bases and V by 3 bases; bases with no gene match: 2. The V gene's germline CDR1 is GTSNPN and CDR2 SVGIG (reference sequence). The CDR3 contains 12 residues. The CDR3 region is CAWRDRNYEQYF. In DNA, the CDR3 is TGTGCCTGGAGGGACAGGAACTACGAGCAGTACTTC.

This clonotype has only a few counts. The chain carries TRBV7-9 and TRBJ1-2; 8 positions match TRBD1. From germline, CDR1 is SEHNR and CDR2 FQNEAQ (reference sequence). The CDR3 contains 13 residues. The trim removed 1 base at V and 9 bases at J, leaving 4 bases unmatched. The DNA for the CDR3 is TGTGCCAGCAGCTTAGGGACAGGGTCGAGCTACACCTTC. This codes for CASSLGTGSSYTF. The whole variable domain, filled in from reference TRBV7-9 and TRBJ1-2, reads DTGVSQNPRHKITKRGQNVTFRCDPISEHNRLYWYRQTLGQGPEFLTYFQNEAQLEKSRLLSDRFSAERPKGSFSTLEIQRTEQGDSAMYLCASSLGTGSSYTFGSGTRLTVV.

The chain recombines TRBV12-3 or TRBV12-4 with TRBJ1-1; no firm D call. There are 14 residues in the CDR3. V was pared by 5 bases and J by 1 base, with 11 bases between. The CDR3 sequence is CASSLRPWNTEAFF. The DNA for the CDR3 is TGTGCCAGCAGTCTAAGGCCCTGGAACACTGAAGCTTTCTTT.

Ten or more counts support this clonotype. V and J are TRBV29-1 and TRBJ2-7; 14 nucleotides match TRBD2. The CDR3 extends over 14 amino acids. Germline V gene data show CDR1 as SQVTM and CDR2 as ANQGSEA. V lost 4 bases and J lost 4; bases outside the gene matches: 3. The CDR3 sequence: CSVGRTSGRYEQYF. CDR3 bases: TGCAGCGTTGGCCGGACTAGCGGGAGGTACGAGCAGTACTTC.

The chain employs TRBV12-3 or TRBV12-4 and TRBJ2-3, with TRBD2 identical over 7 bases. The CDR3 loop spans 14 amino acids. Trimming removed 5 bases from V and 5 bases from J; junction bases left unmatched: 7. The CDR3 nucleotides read TGTGCCAGCAGTGAGTTCGGGAGGAAAGATACGCAGTATTTT. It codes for CASSEFGRKDTQYF.

CDR3 region: CASTPGLAVRETQYF. Written as DNA, the CDR3 is TGTGCCAGCACCCCGGGACTAGCGGTCCGAGAGACCCAGTACTTC. The chain joins TRBV12-3 or TRBV12-4 to TRBJ2-5; 11 bases match TRBD2. The CDR3 has 15 residues. J was trimmed by 4 bases and V by 7 bases; bases with no gene match: 8.

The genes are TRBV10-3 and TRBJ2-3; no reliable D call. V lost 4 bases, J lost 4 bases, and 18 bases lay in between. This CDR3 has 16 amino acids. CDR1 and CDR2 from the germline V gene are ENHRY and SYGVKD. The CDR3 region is CAISGKSRSSPDTQYF. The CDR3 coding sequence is TGTGCCATCAGTGGCAAGTCAAGGAGTTCACCAGATACGCAGTATTTT.

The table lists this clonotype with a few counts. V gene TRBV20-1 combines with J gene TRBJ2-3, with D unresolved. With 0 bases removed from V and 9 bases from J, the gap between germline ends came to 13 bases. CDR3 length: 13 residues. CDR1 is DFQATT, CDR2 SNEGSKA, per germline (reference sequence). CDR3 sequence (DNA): TGCAGTGCTAGAGATCGGCCCTTTGGAACGCAGTATTTT. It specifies CSARDRPFGTQYF.

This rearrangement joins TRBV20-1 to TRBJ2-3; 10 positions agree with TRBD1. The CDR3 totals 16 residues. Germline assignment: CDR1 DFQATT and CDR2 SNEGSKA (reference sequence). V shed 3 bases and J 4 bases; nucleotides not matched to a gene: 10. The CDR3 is CSASGGWDRGADTQYF. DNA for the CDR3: TGCAGTGCTAGCGGGGGTTGGGACAGGGGTGCAGATACGCAGTATTTT.

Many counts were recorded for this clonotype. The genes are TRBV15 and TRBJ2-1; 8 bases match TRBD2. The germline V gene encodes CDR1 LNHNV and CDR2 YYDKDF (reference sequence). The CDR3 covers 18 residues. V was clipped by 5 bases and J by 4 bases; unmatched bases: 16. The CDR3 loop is CATSGVSGGQLPYNEQFF. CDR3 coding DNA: TGTGCCACCAGCGGTGTGAGCGGGGGCCAACTCCCTTACAATGAGCAGTTCTTC. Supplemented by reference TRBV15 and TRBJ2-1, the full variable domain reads DAMVIQNPRYQVTQFGKPVTLSCSQTLNHNVMYWYQQKSSQAPKLLFHYYDKDFNNEADTPDNFQSRRPNTSFCFLDIRSPGLGDTAMYLCATSGVSGGQLPYNEQFFGPGTRLTVL.

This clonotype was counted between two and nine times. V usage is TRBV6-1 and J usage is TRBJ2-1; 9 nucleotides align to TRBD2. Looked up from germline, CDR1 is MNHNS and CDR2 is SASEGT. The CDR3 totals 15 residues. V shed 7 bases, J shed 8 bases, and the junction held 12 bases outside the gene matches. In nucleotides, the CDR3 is TGTGCCAGCAAGGTCGCGGGAGGGCCCGGGTATGAGCAGTTCTTC. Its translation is CASKVAGGPGYEQFF.

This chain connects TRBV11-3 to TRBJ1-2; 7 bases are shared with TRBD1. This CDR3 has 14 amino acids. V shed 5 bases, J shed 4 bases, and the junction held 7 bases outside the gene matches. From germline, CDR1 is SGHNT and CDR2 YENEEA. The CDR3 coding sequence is TGTGCCAGCAGCACATCGGACAGGACCTATGGCTACACCTTC. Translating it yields CASSTSDRTYGYTF.

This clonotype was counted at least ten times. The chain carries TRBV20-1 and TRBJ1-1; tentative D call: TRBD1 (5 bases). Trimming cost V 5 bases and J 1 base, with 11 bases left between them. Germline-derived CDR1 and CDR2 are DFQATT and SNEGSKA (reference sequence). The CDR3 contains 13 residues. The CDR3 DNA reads TGCAGTGCTGCCGGGACGGGGAACACTGAAGCTTTCTTT. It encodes CSAAGTGNTEAFF.

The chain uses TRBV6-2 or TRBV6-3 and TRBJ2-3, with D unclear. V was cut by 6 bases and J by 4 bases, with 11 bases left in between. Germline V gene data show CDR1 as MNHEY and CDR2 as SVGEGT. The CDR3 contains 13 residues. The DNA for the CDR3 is TGTGCCAGCAGATTTACTGGCTCAGATACGCAGTATTTT. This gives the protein CASRFTGSDTQYF.

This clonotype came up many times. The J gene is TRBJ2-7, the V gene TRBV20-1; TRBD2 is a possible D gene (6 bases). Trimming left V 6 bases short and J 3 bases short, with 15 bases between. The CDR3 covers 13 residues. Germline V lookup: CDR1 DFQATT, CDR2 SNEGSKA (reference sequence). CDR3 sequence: CSAAGTGYYEQYF. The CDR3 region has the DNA TGCAGTGCGGCCGGGACTGGGTACTACGAGCAGTACTTC.

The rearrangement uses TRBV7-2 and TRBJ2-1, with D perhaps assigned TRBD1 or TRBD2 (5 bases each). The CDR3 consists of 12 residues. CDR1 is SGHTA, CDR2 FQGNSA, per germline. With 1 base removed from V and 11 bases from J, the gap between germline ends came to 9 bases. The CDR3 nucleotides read TGTGCCAGCAGCTTAGGGGGGACCCAGCAGTTCTTC. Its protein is CASSLGGTQQFF.

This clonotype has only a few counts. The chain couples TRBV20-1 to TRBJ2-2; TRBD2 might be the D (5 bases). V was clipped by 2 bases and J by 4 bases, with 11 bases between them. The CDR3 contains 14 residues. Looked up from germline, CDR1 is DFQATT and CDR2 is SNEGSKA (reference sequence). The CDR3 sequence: CSARIAWGTGELFF. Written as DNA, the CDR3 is TGCAGTGCTAGAATAGCGTGGGGCACCGGGGAGCTGTTTTTT.

The CDR3 reads CASSEGPTNEKLFF. The CDR3 DNA reads TGCGCCAGCAGCGAAGGCCCAACTAATGAAAAACTGTTTTTT. V gene TRBV5-1 combines with J gene TRBJ1-4; D gene uncertain. Germline V CDR1 and CDR2: SGHRS, YFSETQ. V lost 4 bases, J lost 0 bases, and 7 bases lay in between. The CDR3 runs 14 residues.